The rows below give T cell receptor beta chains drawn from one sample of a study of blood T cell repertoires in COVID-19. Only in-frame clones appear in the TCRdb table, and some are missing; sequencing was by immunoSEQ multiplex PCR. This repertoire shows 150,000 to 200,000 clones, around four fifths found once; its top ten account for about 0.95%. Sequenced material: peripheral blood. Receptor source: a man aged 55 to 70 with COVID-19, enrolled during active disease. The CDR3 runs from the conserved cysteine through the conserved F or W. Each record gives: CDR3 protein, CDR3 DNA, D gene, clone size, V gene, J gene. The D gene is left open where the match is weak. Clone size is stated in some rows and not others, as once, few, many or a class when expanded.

CDR3 protein: CAIRGDSNQPQHF
CDR3 DNA: TGTGCCATCCGGGGGGACAGCAATCAGCCCCAGCATTTT
D gene: .
clone size: few
V gene: TRBV10-3
J gene: TRBJ1-5

CDR3 protein: CASSLDSNYGYTF
CDR3 DNA: TGTGCCAGCAGCCTTGACAGCAACTATGGCTACACCTTC
D gene: .
clone size: .
V gene: TRBV28
J gene: TRBJ1-2

CDR3 protein: CASRPGTGNTEAFF
CDR3 DNA: TGTGCCAGCAGACCCGGGACAGGGAACACTGAAGCTTTCTTT
D gene: TRBD1
clone size: few
V gene: TRBV27
J gene: TRBJ1-1

CDR3 protein: CASSEPTGNYGYTF
CDR3 DNA: TGCGCCAGCAGCGAACCGACAGGAAACTATGGCTACACCTTC
D gene: .
clone size: .
V gene: TRBV4-1
J gene: TRBJ1-2

CDR3 protein: CASSHGTGGGYGYTF
CDR3 DNA: TGCGCCAGCAGCCACGGGACAGGGGGTGGATATGGCTACACCTTC
D gene: TRBD1
clone size: .
V gene: TRBV5-1
J gene: TRBJ1-2

CDR3 protein: CASSYTTTGPYGYTF
CDR3 DNA: TGTGCCAGCAGTTACACTACGACAGGCCCCTATGGCTACACCTTC
D gene: .
clone size: .
V gene: TRBV6-2/TRBV6-3
J gene: TRBJ1-2

CDR3 protein: CASSLTSGKNNEQFF
CDR3 DNA: TGTGCCAGCAGTCTGACTAGCGGGAAAAACAATGAGCAGTTCTTC
D gene: TRBD2
clone size: .
V gene: TRBV6-4
J gene: TRBJ2-1

CDR3 protein: CASSPQTLSGNEQFF
CDR3 DNA: TGTGCCAGCTCACCGCAGACTCTTTCCGGGAATGAGCAGTTCTTC
D gene: .
clone size: .
V gene: TRBV18
J gene: TRBJ2-1

CDR3 protein: CASSLDRGNGNTEAFF
CDR3 DNA: TGCGCCAGCAGCTTGGACAGGGGGAACGGGAACACTGAAGCTTTCTTT
D gene: TRBD1
clone size: once
V gene: TRBV5-1
J gene: TRBJ1-1

CDR3 protein: CAISELNSRRGQPQHF
CDR3 DNA: TGTGCCATCAGTGAATTAAATTCGCGCAGGGGTCAGCCCCAGCATTTT
D gene: .
clone size: once
V gene: TRBV10-3
J gene: TRBJ1-5

CDR3 protein: CASSEGRRMVGSVTGELFF
CDR3 DNA: TGTGCCAGCAGTGAAGGTCGGAGGATGGTAGGGTCGGTCACCGGGGAGCTGTTTTTT
D gene: .
clone size: .
V gene: TRBV6-1
J gene: TRBJ2-2

CDR3 protein: CASSPMLGQSYEQYF
CDR3 DNA: TGTGCCAGCTCACCTATGTTGGGACAGTCCTACGAGCAGTACTTC
D gene: TRBD1
clone size: .
V gene: TRBV18
J gene: TRBJ2-7

CDR3 protein: CASSFLDRPYEQYF
CDR3 DNA: TGTGCCAGCAGCTTCCTCGACAGGCCCTACGAGCAGTACTTC
D gene: .
clone size: .
V gene: TRBV5-5
J gene: TRBJ2-7

CDR3 protein: CASSPGLAGSETQYF
CDR3 DNA: TGTGCCAGCAGTCCTGGACTAGCGGGAAGCGAGACCCAGTACTTC
D gene: TRBD2
clone size: .
V gene: TRBV4-2
J gene: TRBJ2-5

CDR3 protein: CASSTDREVPEAFF
CDR3 DNA: TGTGCCAGCTCAACCGACAGGGAGGTACCTGAAGCTTTCTTT
D gene: TRBD1
clone size: .
V gene: TRBV18
J gene: TRBJ1-1

CDR3 protein: CASSADRATYGYTF
CDR3 DNA: TGTGCCAGCAGCGCCGACAGGGCGACCTATGGCTACACCTTC
D gene: TRBD1
clone size: .
V gene: TRBV5-6
J gene: TRBJ1-2

CDR3 protein: CSAPRGYGYTF
CDR3 DNA: TGCAGTGCCCCTAGAGGCTATGGCTACACCTTC
D gene: .
clone size: .
V gene: TRBV20-1
J gene: TRBJ1-2

CDR3 protein: CATSVGQGADNEQFF
CDR3 DNA: TGTGCCACCAGTGTGGGACAGGGGGCGGACAATGAGCAGTTCTTC
D gene: TRBD1
clone size: .
V gene: TRBV24-1
J gene: TRBJ2-1

CDR3 protein: CASTPGQGWSETQYF
CDR3 DNA: TGTGCCAGCACCCCGGGACAGGGGTGGTCAGAGACCCAGTACTTC
D gene: TRBD1
clone size: .
V gene: TRBV3-1/TRBV3-2
J gene: TRBJ2-5

CDR3 protein: CASSPFSSGEKLFF
CDR3 DNA: TGTGCCAGCTCACCATTTAGTTCAGGGGAAAAACTGTTTTTT
D gene: .
clone size: .
V gene: TRBV18
J gene: TRBJ1-4

CDR3 protein: CASSLTSGTYNEQFF
CDR3 DNA: TGTGCCAGCAGTCTGACTAGCGGGACGTACAATGAGCAGTTCTTC
D gene: TRBD2
clone size: .
V gene: TRBV6-5
J gene: TRBJ2-1

CDR3 protein: CASSPGTSGLDTQYF
CDR3 DNA: TGTGCCAGCAGCCCCGGGACTAGCGGTTTGGATACGCAGTATTTT
D gene: TRBD2
clone size: .
V gene: TRBV5-4
J gene: TRBJ2-3

CDR3 protein: CASSYGARGAGSSNQPQHF
CDR3 DNA: TGTGCCAGCAGTTACGGGGCTCGGGGGGCTGGAAGTAGTAATCAGCCCCAGCATTTT
D gene: .
clone size: once
V gene: TRBV6-2/TRBV6-3
J gene: TRBJ1-5

CDR3 protein: CASSSPRQGVYEQYF
CDR3 DNA: TGTGCCAGCAGCTCTCCCCGGCAGGGCGTCTACGAGCAGTACTTC
D gene: .
clone size: few
V gene: TRBV11-2
J gene: TRBJ2-7

CDR3 protein: CATSRRGTGELFF
CDR3 DNA: TGTGCCACCAGCCGGCGGGGGACCGGGGAGCTGTTTTTT
D gene: TRBD2
clone size: .
V gene: TRBV24-1
J gene: TRBJ2-2

CDR3 protein: CATSRDSATDILYNEQFF
CDR3 DNA: TGTGCCACCAGCAGAGATTCGGCGACAGATATACTTTACAATGAGCAGTTCTTC
D gene: .
clone size: .
V gene: TRBV15
J gene: TRBJ2-1

CDR3 protein: CAWKDTSYEQYF
CDR3 DNA: TGTGCCTGGAAGGACACCTCCTACGAGCAGTACTTC
D gene: .
clone size: .
V gene: TRBV30
J gene: TRBJ2-7

CDR3 protein: CASSSQGNYGYTF
CDR3 DNA: TGCGCCAGCAGTTCGCAGGGGAACTATGGCTACACCTTC
D gene: .
clone size: .
V gene: TRBV5-1
J gene: TRBJ1-2

CDR3 protein: CASSLGGGRGNTEAFF
CDR3 DNA: TGCGCCAGCAGCTTGGGCGGGGGGCGCGGTAACACTGAAGCTTTCTTT
D gene: .
clone size: .
V gene: TRBV5-1
J gene: TRBJ1-1

CDR3 protein: CAWSVDRASFF
CDR3 DNA: TGTGCCTGGAGTGTCGACAGGGCATCTTTCTTT
D gene: TRBD1
clone size: .
V gene: TRBV30
J gene: TRBJ1-1

CDR3 protein: CASSLQGSNTGELFF
CDR3 DNA: TGTGCCAGCAGCCTACAGGGGTCGAACACCGGGGAGCTGTTTTTT
D gene: TRBD1
clone size: .
V gene: TRBV7-9
J gene: TRBJ2-2

CDR3 protein: CAHGVDTQYF
CDR3 DNA: TGTGCCCACGGAGTAGATACGCAGTATTTT
D gene: .
clone size: .
V gene: TRBV7-9
J gene: TRBJ2-3

CDR3 protein: CATSIPAGSTDTQYF
CDR3 DNA: TGTGCCACCAGCATCCCGGCGGGAAGCACAGATACGCAGTATTTT
D gene: .
clone size: .
V gene: TRBV15
J gene: TRBJ2-3

CDR3 protein: CASSGGGYGYTF
CDR3 DNA: TGTGCCAGTTCCGGAGGAGGGTATGGCTACACCTTC
D gene: .
clone size: .
V gene: TRBV18
J gene: TRBJ1-2

CDR3 protein: CASSLGTGDEKLFF
CDR3 DNA: TGCGCCAGCAGCTTGGGAACAGGGGATGAAAAACTGTTTTTT
D gene: TRBD1
clone size: .
V gene: TRBV5-1
J gene: TRBJ1-4

CDR3 protein: CASSLGQASSPLHF
CDR3 DNA: TGTGCCAGCAGCTTGGGACAGGCTAGCTCACCCCTCCACTTT
D gene: TRBD1
clone size: .
V gene: TRBV7-3
J gene: TRBJ1-6

CDR3 protein: CAIGNDVQGRDGYTF
CDR3 DNA: TGTGCCATCGGAAACGATGTGCAGGGGCGGGATGGCTACACCTTC
D gene: .
clone size: once
V gene: TRBV24-1
J gene: TRBJ1-2

CDR3 protein: CASSPPLGVFTEAFF
CDR3 DNA: TGTGCCAGCTCACCACCTCTAGGGGTCTTCACTGAAGCTTTCTTT
D gene: .
clone size: .
V gene: TRBV18
J gene: TRBJ1-1